Following are 2 T cell receptor beta chains from one sample sequenced in a study of blood T cell repertoires in COVID-19. Only in-frame clones appear in the TCRdb table, and some are missing; sequencing was by immunoSEQ multiplex PCR. Of some 290,000 clones listed, roughly 90% are singletons. Sequenced: peripheral blood. The receptors were sampled from a woman in her 40s with COVID-19, enrolled during active disease.

The gene calls are TRBV30 and TRBJ2-7; possible D gene TRBD2, 5 bases. The CDR3 covers 14 residues. The V and J ends lost 2 bases and 2 bases respectively, with 13 bases between them. Germline CDR1 is GTSNPN and CDR2 is SVGIG (reference sequence). CDR3 DNA sequence: TGTGCCTGGAGTAAACTTAGCGTGACCTACGAGCAGTACTTC. The encoded protein is CAWSKLSVTYEQYF.

The chain recombines TRBV15 with TRBJ2-2, with 8 bases matching TRBD1. Germline V gene lookup returns CDR1 LNHNV and CDR2 YYDKDF (reference sequence). Trimming cost V 3 bases and J 5 bases; bases outside gene matches: 5. There are 15 residues in the CDR3. CDR3 nucleotides: TGTGCCACCAGCAGGGGACAGGCCTGGACCGGGGAGCTGTTTTTT. Encoded protein: CATSRGQAWTGELFF.